This is a list of T cell receptor beta chains from one sample in a study of CD8+CD57+ T cells in acquired aplastic anemia. From the reads, TCRdb called clonotypes with MiXCR, one entry per CDR3 protein. The data hold some 220,000 distinct CDR3 sequences, with approximately 35% observed a single time. The sample was sorted CD4+, CD8+, or CD8+CD57+ T cells (not recorded which) from PBMCs. Receptors originate from a human donor in good health, serving as a control. Each CDR3 is given with its conserved first and last residue. A D gene is named only where the DNA matches it firmly. The listing skips clone size in some rows; elsewhere it reads once, few, many or a size class.

cdr3_nt	cdr3_aa	d_call	clone_size	v_call	j_call
TGCGCCAGCAGCCAAGATCGAAGAAAACATGGCTACACCTTC	CASSQDRRKHGYTF	NA	NA	TRBV4-3	TRBJ1-2
TGCAGTGCAGCGTCGGGACAGTTAAACTATGGCTACACCTTC	CSAASGQLNYGYTF	TRBD1	many	TRBV20-1	TRBJ1-2
TGTGCCAGCAGCCGAGGGACTAGCGGGGAGGATACGCAGTATTTT	CASSRGTSGEDTQYF	TRBD2	NA	TRBV2	TRBJ2-3
TGTGCCTGGAGTAGAACCTGGGACAGAGGGGCCTACGAGCAGTACTTC	CAWSRTWDRGAYEQYF	TRBD1	few	TRBV30	TRBJ2-7
TGTGCCAGCAGTTTGTATAAAGGGACTAGCGGCGTTTACATTCAGTACTTC	CASSLYKGTSGVYIQYF	TRBD2	NA	TRBV27	TRBJ2-4
TGCGCCAGCAGTTCGCAGGTTGGTGCTGGGGAGCTGTTTTTT	CASSSQVGAGELFF	NA	NA	TRBV5-1	TRBJ2-2
TGCGCCAGCAGCAGGCCGGACAGGAACTATGGCTACACCTTC	CASSRPDRNYGYTF	TRBD1	many	TRBV4-1	TRBJ1-2
TGTACCAGCAGTGAAGACAGGGCTCAGCCCCAGCATTTT	CTSSEDRAQPQHF	TRBD1	NA	TRBV6-1	TRBJ1-5
TGTGCCAGCAGCTTATCTGGTCGATCCACTGAAGCTTTCTTT	CASSLSGRSTEAFF	NA	NA	TRBV7-3	TRBJ1-1
TGTGCCAGCAGCATCAGCTCCTACAATGAGCAGTTCTTC	CASSISSYNEQFF	NA	NA	TRBV7-2	TRBJ2-1
TGTGCCACCAGCAGACCCGGACAGGATTGGGGAGGCTACACCTTC	CATSRPGQDWGGYTF	TRBD1	NA	TRBV15	TRBJ1-2
TGTGCCAGTAGTCCGGACAGGGCTTCCTACAATGAGCAGTTCTTC	CASSPDRASYNEQFF	TRBD1	many	TRBV19	TRBJ2-1
TGTGCCAGCAGCCATGGACTAGCGGACCGAGCGGGGACCGGGGAGCTGTTTTTT	CASSHGLADRAGTGELFF	TRBD2	many	TRBV7-8	TRBJ2-2
TGCGCCAGCAGCTTGGTGCCAGACAGCACAGATACGCAGTATTTT	CASSLVPDSTDTQYF	NA	many	TRBV5-1	TRBJ2-3
TGCAGTGCTAGAGAAGGGGGGGGACAAGAGACCCAGTACTTC	CSAREGGGQETQYF	NA	many	TRBV20-1	TRBJ2-5
TGTGCCAGCAGCGCAGGGCTCGACTATGGCTACACCTTC	CASSAGLDYGYTF	NA	many	TRBV7-2	TRBJ1-2
TGCAGTGCAAGGGGCGGGAATAGCAATCAGCCCCAGCATTTT	CSARGGNSNQPQHF	NA	NA	TRBV20-1	TRBJ1-5
TGTGCCAGCAGCTTAGCCCAAAGCAATCAGCCCCAGCATTTT	CASSLAQSNQPQHF	NA	many	TRBV7-9	TRBJ1-5
TGTGCCAGCAGCAACGGTTACGGGGACAGGGACCAAAACTATGGCTACACCTTC	CASSNGYGDRDQNYGYTF	TRBD1	few	TRBV7-9	TRBJ1-2
TGTGCCAGCAGTTCCGACAGCGGGAGGAGAGAGACCCAGTACTTC	CASSSDSGRRETQYF	TRBD2	many	TRBV7-9	TRBJ2-5
TGTGCCAGCAGTCGAACCCGGGACAGGGTAACTTACTTGCCGTCCTACGAGCAGTACTTC	CASSRTRDRVTYLPSYEQYF	TRBD1	few	TRBV25-1	TRBJ2-7
TGTGCCAGCAGCCCCAGGGCGGGAACCTACGAGCAGTACTTC	CASSPRAGTYEQYF	NA	NA	TRBV2	TRBJ2-7
TGTGCCAGCAGCCCATGGACAGGGACAAAGCCCCAGCATTTT	CASSPWTGTKPQHF	TRBD1	NA	TRBV7-2	TRBJ1-5
TGTGCCACCAGCAGAGTAGACAGGGGATTTAGGGAGACCCAGTACTTC	CATSRVDRGFRETQYF	TRBD1	NA	TRBV15	TRBJ2-5
TGTGCCAGCAGTACCGAACAGGGAGGAACGAACACTGAAGCTTTCTTT	CASSTEQGGTNTEAFF	NA	NA	TRBV6-1	TRBJ1-1
TGTGCCAGTGCTGACAGGGGCTACGAGCAGTACTTC	CASADRGYEQYF	TRBD1	NA	TRBV28	TRBJ2-7
TGTGCCAGCAGATCGGGACAGGGGGACTATGGCTACACCTTC	CASRSGQGDYGYTF	TRBD1	few	TRBV3-1	TRBJ1-2
TGCAGCGTTGACCTAACAGGGGGGATCAGCAATGAGCAGTTCTTC	CSVDLTGGISNEQFF	TRBD1	many	TRBV29-1	TRBJ2-1
TGCGCCAGCAGCTTGAGCCACCCCGGAGGCACAGATACGCAGTATTTT	CASSLSHPGGTDTQYF	NA	few	TRBV5-1	TRBJ2-3
TGTGCCAGCAGTTTCGACAACAATCAGCCCCAGCATTTT	CASSFDNNQPQHF	NA	many	TRBV6-5	TRBJ1-5
TGTGCCAGCAAAGGGACTAGCGGGGTGAACAATGAGCAGTTCTTC	CASKGTSGVNNEQFF	TRBD2	many	TRBV2	TRBJ2-1
TGTGCCAGCAGTTACTCTGGTTTTGGCAATCAGCCCCAGCATTTT	CASSYSGFGNQPQHF	NA	NA	TRBV6-5	TRBJ1-5
TGTGCCAGCAAAGAGGGACAGGAACGCTCCTACGAGCAGTACTTC	CASKEGQERSYEQYF	TRBD1	many	TRBV12-3/TRBV12-4	TRBJ2-7
TGCGCCAGCAGCTGGGGACAGACAACCGTCAATGAGCAGTTCTTC	CASSWGQTTVNEQFF	TRBD1	few	TRBV5-1	TRBJ2-1
TGTGCCAGTAGTCTCTCTCGGGGGACTGAAGCTTTCTTT	CASSLSRGTEAFF	NA	many	TRBV19	TRBJ1-1
TGCAGTGCCCCCTCCGGGGGGGTTATCTCAGATACGCAGTATTTT	CSAPSGGVISDTQYF	TRBD2	few	TRBV20-1	TRBJ2-3
TGTGCCAGCAGCTTGTTCCCCGACCCCGGGACAGGGTATAATTCACCCCTCCACTTT	CASSLFPDPGTGYNSPLHF	TRBD1	many	TRBV5-4	TRBJ1-6
TGCAGCTCCTCCCGGGACAGGGGGCAGGGTGTCACTGAAGCTTTCTTT	CSSSRDRGQGVTEAFF	TRBD1	NA	TRBV29-1	TRBJ1-1
TGTGCCAGCAGCTCCACCGGGACTAGCGTAACGCAGTTCTTC	CASSSTGTSVTQFF	TRBD2	NA	TRBV7-3	TRBJ2-1
TGTGCCAGCAGTCCTAAACAGGAGTTCGACGAGCAGTACTTC	CASSPKQEFDEQYF	NA	NA	TRBV7-9	TRBJ2-7
TGTGCCACTAAACCGGGACTTTTGACTCAGCCCCAGCATTTT	CATKPGLLTQPQHF	NA	NA	TRBV6-1	TRBJ1-5
TGTGCCAGCAGCTTAGCCGTGGTCGGAAACCGGGACCCAAACCAGTACTTC	CASSLAVVGNRDPNQYF	NA	many	TRBV7-2	TRBJ2-5
TGTGCCAGTAGTCCCCTTCGGGATACGGATACGCAGTATTTT	CASSPLRDTDTQYF	NA	NA	TRBV19	TRBJ2-3
TGTGCCAGCAGCCCGGGACTCCAAGAGACCCAGTACTTC	CASSPGLQETQYF	NA	many	TRBV14	TRBJ2-5
TGTGCCAGCAGCTTCGACGCGAACACTGAAGCTTTCTTT	CASSFDANTEAFF	NA	many	TRBV7-3	TRBJ1-1
TGTGCCAGCAGCCGGACAGGGTACCGCCTAGGCACCTTC	CASSRTGYRLGTF	TRBD1	NA	TRBV7-6	TRBJ1-2
TGTGCCACCAGTGATAGTCCGGGAGGAGTAGCGTACAATGAGCAGTTCTTC	CATSDSPGGVAYNEQFF	TRBD2	many	TRBV24-1	TRBJ2-1
TGTGCCATCAGTGAGGGACTAGCGTTAGAGACCCAGTACTTC	CAISEGLALETQYF	TRBD2	NA	TRBV10-3	TRBJ2-5
TGTGCCAGCATGATCGCTGGACAGGCGGGGGAAAAACTGTTTTTT	CASMIAGQAGEKLFF	TRBD1	many	TRBV2	TRBJ1-4
TGTGCCAGCAGTCGAGGCGGGAGGTCAGAGACCCAGCATTTT	CASSRGGRSETQHF	NA	NA	TRBV2	TRBJ1-5
TGTGCCACCAGCAGGGGTAACGGAATCTACGAGCAGTACTTC	CATSRGNGIYEQYF	NA	NA	TRBV15	TRBJ2-7
TGCGCCAGCAGCCCGGGGAACTCTAACTATGGCTACACCTTC	CASSPGNSNYGYTF	NA	NA	TRBV5-1	TRBJ1-2
TGTGCCAGCAGCTTATGGGGCTCGAACACTGAAGCTTTCTTT	CASSLWGSNTEAFF	NA	once	TRBV7-3	TRBJ1-1
TGCAGTGCTAGTAGACGGGATCAAGAGACCCAGTACTTC	CSASRRDQETQYF	NA	NA	TRBV20-1	TRBJ2-5
TGTGCCACCAGTGATTCGAACAGCCTCACCTTC	CATSDSNSLTF	NA	NA	TRBV24-1	TRBJ1-2
TGCGCCAGCAGGACAGTATTCTATAATTCACCCCTCCACTTT	CASRTVFYNSPLHF	NA	few	TRBV5-1	TRBJ1-6
TGTGCCAGCAGACAAACGACTAGCGGGCTCTACAATGAGCAGTTCTTC	CASRQTTSGLYNEQFF	TRBD2	many	TRBV7-9	TRBJ2-1
TGTGCCAGCAAGTTTGGGGTCGTAAACGGGGAGCTGTTTTTT	CASKFGVVNGELFF	NA	NA	TRBV2	TRBJ2-2
TGTACCAGCAGCTTAAGCCAGGATGGCTACACCTTC	CTSSLSQDGYTF	NA	NA	TRBV7-3	TRBJ1-2